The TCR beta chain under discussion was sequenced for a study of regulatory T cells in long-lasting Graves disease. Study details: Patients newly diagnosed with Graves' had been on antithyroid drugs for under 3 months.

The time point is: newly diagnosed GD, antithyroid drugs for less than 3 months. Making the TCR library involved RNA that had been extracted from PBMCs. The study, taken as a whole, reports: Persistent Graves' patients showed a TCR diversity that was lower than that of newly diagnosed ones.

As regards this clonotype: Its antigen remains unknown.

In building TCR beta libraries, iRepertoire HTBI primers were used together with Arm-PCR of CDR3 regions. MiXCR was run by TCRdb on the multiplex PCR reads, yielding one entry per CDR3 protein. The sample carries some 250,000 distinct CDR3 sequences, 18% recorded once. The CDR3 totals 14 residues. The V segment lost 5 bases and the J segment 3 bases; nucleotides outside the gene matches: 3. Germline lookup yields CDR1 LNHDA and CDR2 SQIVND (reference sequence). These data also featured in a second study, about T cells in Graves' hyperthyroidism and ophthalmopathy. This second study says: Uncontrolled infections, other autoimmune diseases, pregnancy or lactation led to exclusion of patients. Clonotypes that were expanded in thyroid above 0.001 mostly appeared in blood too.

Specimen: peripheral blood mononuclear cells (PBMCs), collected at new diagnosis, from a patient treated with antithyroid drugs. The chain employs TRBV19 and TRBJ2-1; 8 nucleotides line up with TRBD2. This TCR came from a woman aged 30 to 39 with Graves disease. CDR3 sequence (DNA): TGTGCCAGTAGTCTCACTAGCGGCTACAATGAGCAGTTCTTC. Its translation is CASSLTSGYNEQFF.